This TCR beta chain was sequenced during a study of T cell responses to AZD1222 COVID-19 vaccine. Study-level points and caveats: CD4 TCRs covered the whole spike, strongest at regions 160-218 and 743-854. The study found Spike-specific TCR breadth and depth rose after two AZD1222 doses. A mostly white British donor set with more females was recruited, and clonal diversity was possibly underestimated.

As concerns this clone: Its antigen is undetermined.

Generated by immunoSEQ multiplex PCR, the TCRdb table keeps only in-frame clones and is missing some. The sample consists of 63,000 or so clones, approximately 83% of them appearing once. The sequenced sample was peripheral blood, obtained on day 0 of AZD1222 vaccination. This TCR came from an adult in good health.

The CDR3: CASSPLRQGKNEKLFF. CDR3 DNA: TGTGCCAGCTCACCACTTCGACAGGGGAAGAATGAAAAACTGTTTTTT. This rearrangement joins TRBV18 to TRBJ1-4; the match to TRBD1 covers 8 bases. V dropped 1 base and J dropped 5; count of bases not matched to a gene: 6. Germline CDR1 is KGHSH and CDR2 is LQKENI. The CDR3 spans 16 residues.